This TCR beta chain was profiled in a study of blood T cells in healthy people across ages. Then a second PCR, running about 6 to 12 cycles, was carried out with a sample-barcoded 5' primer and a J-beta primer mix. A tag from a template-switch adaptor with 12 random nucleotides marked each cDNA molecule. No fewer than 3 million CDR3-containing paired-end reads came from each sample. One entry per CDR3 protein, called by TCRdb with MiXCR from the 5' RACE reads. The table records some 900,000 distinct CDR3 sequences, roughly 43% of them present only once. The amount of total RNA extracted per sample was at least 6 micrograms. CDR3 length: 17 residues. The germline CDR1 and CDR2 sequences are SEHNR and FQNEAQ (reference sequence). With 3 bases clipped from V and 5 bases from J, the junction kept 14 bases outside the gene matches.

The sequenced material came from blood. This chain connects TRBV7-9 to TRBJ1-2, with TRBD1 matching 8 bases. This clonotype was sampled from a man aged 25 to 40 in good health. The CDR3 DNA reads as TGTGCCAGCAGCTTGACAGGGGCGACAAATAGGATTTATGGCTACACCTTC. It encodes CASSLTGATNRIYGYTF.